Following are 20 T cell receptor beta chains from one sample sequenced in a study of OX40 agonist ivuxolimab in advanced cancers. Profiling relied on immunoSEQ multiplex PCR, and the TCRdb table lists in-frame clones only, not all of them. The sample consists of roughly 66,000 clones, 70% to 90% of them appearing once. Sequencing was performed on CD4+ or CD8+ T cells sorted from blood, taken in a trial of the OX40 agonist ivuxolimab. The receptors were gathered from an adult with an advanced solid tumor such as melanoma, head and neck, liver or kidney cancer.

J is TRBJ1-2 and V is TRBV19; 8 bases are a match to TRBD1. Trimming at V came to 6 bases and at J to 4 bases, leaving 16 bases not matched to a gene. The CDR3 runs to 17 residues. Germline CDR1 reads LNHDA; CDR2 reads SQIVND (reference sequence). The CDR3 bases are TGTGCCAGTAGGACACGGCTTATATCGGACAGGGCCTATGGCTACACCTTC. Amino acids: CASRTRLISDRAYGYTF.

The chain combines TRBV7-9 with TRBJ1-2; D uncertain. The CDR3 is 13 residues long. The germline V gene encodes CDR1 SEHNR and CDR2 FQNEAQ (reference sequence). V was shortened by 1 base and J by 1 base, with 4 bases between the two germline ends. The CDR3 here is CASSLEVNYGYTF. The CDR3 DNA is TGTGCCAGCAGCTTAGAGGTTAACTATGGCTACACCTTC.

The CDR3 DNA reads TGTGCCAGCAGTCTGGTAGGCTATGGCTACACCTTC. Translated: CASSLVGYGYTF. The V gene is TRBV5-4, the J gene TRBJ1-2; D is unclear. Germline values: CDR1 SGHNT, CDR2 YYREEE (reference sequence). CDR3 length: 12 residues. V lost 5 bases, J lost 4 bases, and 9 bases lay in between.

J is TRBJ1-1 and V is TRBV11-2; D ambiguous. This CDR3 has 13 residues. The germline V gene has CDR1 SGHAT and CDR2 FQNNGV. The V end was cut by 1 base, the J end by 7 bases, with 10 bases between. CDR3 sequence: CASSLASAGEAFF. Here the CDR3 DNA reads TGTGCCAGCAGCTTAGCGTCCGCTGGTGAAGCTTTCTTT.

The chain recombines TRBV6-5 with TRBJ2-7; perhaps TRBD1 as D (6 bases). The germline V gene encodes CDR1 MNHEY and CDR2 SVGAGI. The length of the CDR3 is 14 residues. V was cut by 6 bases and J by 2 bases, with 14 bases left in between. The CDR3 protein is CASSKDRRTYEQYF. CDR3 DNA sequence: TGTGCCAGCAGCAAAGACAGGAGAACCTACGAGCAGTACTTC.

This chain joins TRBV28 and TRBJ2-1, with TRBD1 matching 8 bases. V shed 3 bases, J shed 6 bases, and the junction held 19 bases outside the gene matches. The germline V gene encodes CDR1 MDHEN and CDR2 SYDVKM. This CDR3 is 19 amino acids long. The CDR3 nucleotides read TGTGCCAGCAGTTTCGGGTCTAAGAAGACAGGGGCTAGGGCCAATGAGCAGTTCTTC. Protein product: CASSFGSKKTGARANEQFF.

The V and J genes are TRBV27 and TRBJ1-1; D is ambiguous. The CDR3 has 13 residues. V dropped 3 bases and J dropped 1 base, with 6 bases sitting between them. The germline gives CDR1 MNHEY, CDR2 SMNVEV (reference sequence). The CDR3 region has the DNA TGTGCCAGCAGTTTCCGGTGGAACACTGAAGCTTTCTTT. Encoded protein: CASSFRWNTEAFF.

Within the sample, this clone is medium-sized. The CDR3 is CAWSVPSGHNEQFF. The DNA of the CDR3 is TGTGCCTGGAGTGTACCTAGCGGGCACAATGAGCAGTTCTTC. The rearrangement joins TRBV30 to TRBJ2-1, with TRBD2 matching over 8 bases. Germline CDR1 reads GTSNPN; CDR2 reads SVGIG (reference sequence). The trim removed 0 bases at V and 5 bases at J, leaving 3 bases unmatched. The CDR3 extends over 14 amino acids.

This sequence joins TRBV6-6 and TRBJ2-7; a possible D gene is TRBD2 (7 bases). The germline V gene encodes CDR1 MNHNY and CDR2 SVGAGI (reference sequence). Trimming stripped 5 bases from V and 5 bases from J, with 13 bases between. The CDR3 sequence is 13 residues long. The CDR3 DNA is TGTGCCAGCAGTCCCGGGGGGCGAAACGAGCAGTACTTC. It specifies CASSPGGRNEQYF.

The gene calls are TRBV28 and TRBJ1-2, with D tentatively TRBD1 (5 bases). The CDR3 loop spans 13 amino acids. Trimming shortened V by 4 bases and J by 4 bases, and 10 bases separated the two germline ends. From germline, CDR1 is MDHEN and CDR2 SYDVKM. The CDR3 region is CASSSRQIYGYTF. As DNA, the CDR3 is TGTGCCAGCAGTTCACGACAGATCTATGGCTACACCTTC.

The gene calls are TRBV19 and TRBJ2-5; 7 nucleotides match TRBD1. V shed 5 bases and J 5 bases; nucleotides not matched to a gene: 8. The CDR3 runs to 14 residues. CDR1 LNHDA and CDR2 SQIVND come from the germline V gene (reference sequence). In nucleotides, the CDR3 is TGTGCCAGTAGTGCTCGACAGGGTTGGGAGACCCAGTACTTC. Translated, it gives CASSARQGWETQYF.

The V gene is TRBV18, the J gene TRBJ2-3; tentatively, D is TRBD2 (7 bases). There are 15 residues in the CDR3. V lost 3 bases to trimming and J lost 4 bases, with 14 bases between them. Germline V gene sequence: CDR1 KGHSH, CDR2 LQKENI. The CDR3 spells CASSPSRGAPDTQYF. CDR3 nucleotides: TGTGCCAGCTCACCTAGCCGGGGGGCCCCAGATACGCAGTATTTT.

V usage is TRBV5-5 and J usage is TRBJ1-4, with 10 positions matching TRBD1. Germline values: CDR1 SGHKS, CDR2 YYEKEE (reference sequence). V trimming: 4 bases; J trimming: 8 bases; junction bases outside the gene matches: 8. This CDR3 has 15 residues. CDR3 nucleotide sequence: TGTGCCAGCAGCCCGCCCGGGACAGGGGAGGAAAAACTGTTTTTT. This sequence encodes CASSPPGTGEEKLFF. The full variable domain, with the rest looked up from reference TRBV5-5 and TRBJ1-4, is DAGVTQSPTHLIKTRGQQVTLRCSPISGHKSVSWYQQVLGQGPQFIFQYYEKEERGRGNFPDRFSARQFPNYSSELNVNALLLGDSALYLCASSPPGTGEEKLFFGSGTQLSVL.

This chain joins TRBV6-6 and TRBJ1-3; D is unclear. The V end was cut by 2 bases, the J end by 3 bases, with 11 bases between. Germline-derived CDR1 and CDR2 are MNHNY and SVGAGI (reference sequence). The CDR3 has 15 amino acids. CDR3 DNA sequence: TGTGCCAGCAGTTACAATACGGGGAGTGGAAACACCATATATTTT. This codes for CASSYNTGSGNTIYF.

CDR3 bases: TGTGCCAGTAGTATGGTGCAGGCGGGCGAAAAACTGTTTTTT. It is translated as CASSMVQAGEKLFF. V is TRBV19 and J is TRBJ1-4; D ambiguous. The length of the CDR3 is 14 residues. V lost 3 bases and J 8 bases, leaving 13 bases between the germline ends. The germline gives CDR1 LNHDA, CDR2 SQIVND (reference sequence).

The genes are TRBV6-1 and TRBJ1-2; 10 nucleotides agree with TRBD1. The CDR3 is made up of 14 amino acids. V dropped 6 bases and J dropped 6; count of bases not matched to a gene: 7. CDR1 and CDR2 (germline): MNHNS, SASEGT. CDR3 coding DNA: TGTGCCAGCAGGGAGACAGGGGGCGCGAATGGCTACACCTTC. This encodes CASRETGGANGYTF.

This sequence joins TRBV29-1 and TRBJ2-1, with a weak D call TRBD1 (5 bases). V lost 0 bases to trimming and J lost 10 bases, with 13 bases between them. The CDR3 has 13 amino acids. Germline V gene data show CDR1 as SQVTM and CDR2 as ANQGSEA. Written as DNA, the CDR3 is TGCAGCGTTGAAGAAATAGGACACTCGGAGCAGTTCTTC. It translates to CSVEEIGHSEQFF.

The chain has TRBV11-2 and TRBJ1-2, with D tentatively TRBD1 (6 bases). In germline, CDR1 is SGHAT, CDR2 FQNNGV. The CDR3 runs 15 residues. V was trimmed by 2 bases and J by 3 bases, leaving 13 bases between them. CDR3 in amino acids: CASSLRRTDHYGYTF. In DNA, the CDR3 is TGTGCCAGCAGCTTACGTCGGACAGACCACTATGGCTACACCTTC.

The rearrangement joins TRBV7-2 to TRBJ2-3; D remains ambiguous. The germline V and J ends were trimmed by 1 base and 6 bases, with 14 bases remaining between them. Germline-derived CDR1 and CDR2 are SGHTA and FQGNSA. The CDR3 runs to 15 residues. CDR3 DNA sequence: TGTGCCAGCAGCTTAGACGGCCCATTTTCCGATACGCAGTATTTT. Translation gives CASSLDGPFSDTQYF.

The chain carries TRBV11-2 and TRBJ1-1, with D unclear. CDR1 and CDR2 from the germline V gene are SGHAT and FQNNGV. This CDR3 comprises 14 residues. V was pared by 1 base and J by 6 bases, with 12 bases between. CDR3 DNA: TGTGCCAGCAGCTTAGTGGCCGGGATCGCTGAAGCTTTCTTT. Its protein product is CASSLVAGIAEAFF. Based on the CDR3 plus reference TRBV11-2 and TRBJ1-1, the full variable domain is EAGVAQSPRYKIIEKRQSVAFWCNPISGHATLYWYQQILGQGPKLLIQFQNNGVVDDSQLPKDRFSAERLKGVDSTLKIQPAKLEDSAVYLCASSLVAGIAEAFFGQGTRLTVV.